This T cell receptor (beta chain) stems from a study of cytomegalovirus exposure and HLA in healthy donors. Notes on the study in general: Earlier findings revealed that most TCR beta V segments proved productive either about 87% or about 30% of the time.

Germline V gives CDR1 LNHDA, CDR2 SQIVND (reference sequence). V lost 7 bases and J lost 4; bases outside the gene matches: 10. CDR3 length: 15 amino acids. This clone was detected once. Antigen specificity is unknown. A multiplex PCR was run with 60 Vbeta primers and 13 Jbeta primers. Libraries were prepared by immunoSEQ multiplex PCR; TCRdb keeps only in-frame clonotypes and omits some of them. The sample yields roughly 150,000 clones, around 74% seen once. Sequencing input: PBMCs. The TCR sequence derives from a young man in good health and CMV-seronegative. J is TRBJ2-5 and V is TRBV19; 9 bases map to TRBD2. CDR3 in amino acids: CASTQRSGRRETQYF. CDR3 DNA sequence: TGTGCCAGTACCCAAAGGAGCGGGAGGAGAGAGACCCAGTACTTC.